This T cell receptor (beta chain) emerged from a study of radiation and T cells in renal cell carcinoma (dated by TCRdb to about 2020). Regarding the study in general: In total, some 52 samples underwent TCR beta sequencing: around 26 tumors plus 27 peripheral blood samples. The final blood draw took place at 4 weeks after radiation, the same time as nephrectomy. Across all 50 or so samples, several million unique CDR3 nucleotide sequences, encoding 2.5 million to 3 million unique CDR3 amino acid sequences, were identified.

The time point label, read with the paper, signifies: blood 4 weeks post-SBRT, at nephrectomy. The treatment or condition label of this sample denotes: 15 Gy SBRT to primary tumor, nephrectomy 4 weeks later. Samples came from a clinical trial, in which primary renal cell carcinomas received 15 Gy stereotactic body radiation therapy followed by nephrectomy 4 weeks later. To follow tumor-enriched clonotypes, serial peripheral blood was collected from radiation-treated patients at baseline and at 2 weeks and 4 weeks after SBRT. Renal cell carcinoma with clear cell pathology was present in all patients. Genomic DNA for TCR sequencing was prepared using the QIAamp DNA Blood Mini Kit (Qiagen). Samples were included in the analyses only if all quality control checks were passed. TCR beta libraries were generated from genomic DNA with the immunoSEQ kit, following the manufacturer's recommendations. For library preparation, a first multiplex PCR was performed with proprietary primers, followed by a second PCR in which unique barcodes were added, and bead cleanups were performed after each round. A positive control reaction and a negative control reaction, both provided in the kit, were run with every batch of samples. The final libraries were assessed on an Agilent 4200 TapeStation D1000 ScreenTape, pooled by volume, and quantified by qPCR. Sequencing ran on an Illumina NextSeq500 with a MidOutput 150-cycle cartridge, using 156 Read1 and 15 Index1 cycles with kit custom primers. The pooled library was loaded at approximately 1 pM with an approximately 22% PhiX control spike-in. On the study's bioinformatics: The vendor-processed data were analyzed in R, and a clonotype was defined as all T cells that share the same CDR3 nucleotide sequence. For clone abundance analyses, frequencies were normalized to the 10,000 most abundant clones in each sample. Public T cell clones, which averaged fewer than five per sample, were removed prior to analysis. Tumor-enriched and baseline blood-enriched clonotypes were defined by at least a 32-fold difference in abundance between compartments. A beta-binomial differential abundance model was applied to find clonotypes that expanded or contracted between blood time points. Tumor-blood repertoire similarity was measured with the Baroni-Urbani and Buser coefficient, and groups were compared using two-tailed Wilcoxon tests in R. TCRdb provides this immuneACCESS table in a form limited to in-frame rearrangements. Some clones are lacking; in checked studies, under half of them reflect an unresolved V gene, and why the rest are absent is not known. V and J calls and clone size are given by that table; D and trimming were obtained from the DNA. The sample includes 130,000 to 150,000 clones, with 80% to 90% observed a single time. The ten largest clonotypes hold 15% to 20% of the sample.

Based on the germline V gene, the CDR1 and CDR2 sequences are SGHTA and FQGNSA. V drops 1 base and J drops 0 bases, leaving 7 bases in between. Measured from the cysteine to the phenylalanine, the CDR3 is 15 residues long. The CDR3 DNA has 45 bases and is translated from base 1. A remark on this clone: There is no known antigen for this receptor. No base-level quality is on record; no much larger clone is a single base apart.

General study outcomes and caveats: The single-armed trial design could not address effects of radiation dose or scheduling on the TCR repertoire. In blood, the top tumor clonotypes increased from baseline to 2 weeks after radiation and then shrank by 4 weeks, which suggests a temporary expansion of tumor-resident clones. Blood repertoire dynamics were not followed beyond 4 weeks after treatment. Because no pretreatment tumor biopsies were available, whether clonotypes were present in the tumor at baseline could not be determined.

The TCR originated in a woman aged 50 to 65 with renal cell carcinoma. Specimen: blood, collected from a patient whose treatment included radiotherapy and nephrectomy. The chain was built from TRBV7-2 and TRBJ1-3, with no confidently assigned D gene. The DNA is TGTGCCAGCAGCTTAGGACCTTTCTCTGGAAACACCATATATTTT. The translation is CASSLGPFSGNTIYF. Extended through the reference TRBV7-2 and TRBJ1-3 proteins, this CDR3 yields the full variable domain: GAGVSQSPSNKVTEKGKDVELRCDPISGHTALYWYRQSLGQGLEFLIYFQGNSAPDKSGLPSDRFSAERTGGSVSTLTIQRTQQEDSAVYLCASSLGPFSGNTIYFGEGSWLTVV.